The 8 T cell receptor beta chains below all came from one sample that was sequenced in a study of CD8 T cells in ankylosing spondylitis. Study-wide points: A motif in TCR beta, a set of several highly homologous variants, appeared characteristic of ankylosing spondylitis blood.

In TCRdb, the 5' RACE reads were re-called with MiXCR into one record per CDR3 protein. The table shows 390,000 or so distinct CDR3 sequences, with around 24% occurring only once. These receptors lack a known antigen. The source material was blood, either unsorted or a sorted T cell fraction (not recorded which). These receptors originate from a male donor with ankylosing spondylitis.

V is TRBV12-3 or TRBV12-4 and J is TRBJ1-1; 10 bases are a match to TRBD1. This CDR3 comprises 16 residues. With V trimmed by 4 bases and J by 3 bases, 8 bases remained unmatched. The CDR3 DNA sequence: TGTGCCAGCAGTTCCCGGACAGGGGGGGTGGACACTGAAGCTTTCTTT. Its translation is CASSSRTGGVDTEAFF.

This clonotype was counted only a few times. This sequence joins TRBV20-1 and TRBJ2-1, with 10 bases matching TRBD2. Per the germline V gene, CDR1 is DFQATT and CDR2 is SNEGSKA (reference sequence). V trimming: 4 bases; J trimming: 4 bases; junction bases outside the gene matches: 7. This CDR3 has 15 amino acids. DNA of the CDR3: TGCAGTGCTACCCGGAGCGGGAGGGATTACAATGAGCAGTTCTTC. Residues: CSATRSGRDYNEQFF.

As DNA, the CDR3 is TGTGCCAGCAGCTCCCACAAACTAGCGGGAGTCACAGATACGCAGTATTTT. Encoded protein: CASSSHKLAGVTDTQYF. The genes are TRBV7-3 and TRBJ2-3; 11 nucleotides align to TRBD2. The ends lost 4 bases at V and 2 bases at J; junction bases unmatched: 8. This CDR3 has 17 residues. Germline-derived CDR1 and CDR2 are SGHTA and FQGTGA.

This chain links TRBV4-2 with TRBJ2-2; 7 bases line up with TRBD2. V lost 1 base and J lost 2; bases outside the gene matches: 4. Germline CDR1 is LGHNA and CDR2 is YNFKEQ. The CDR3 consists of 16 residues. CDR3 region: CASSQGGTINTGELFF. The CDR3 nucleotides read TGTGCCAGCAGCCAAGGAGGGACTATTAACACCGGGGAGCTGTTTTTT.

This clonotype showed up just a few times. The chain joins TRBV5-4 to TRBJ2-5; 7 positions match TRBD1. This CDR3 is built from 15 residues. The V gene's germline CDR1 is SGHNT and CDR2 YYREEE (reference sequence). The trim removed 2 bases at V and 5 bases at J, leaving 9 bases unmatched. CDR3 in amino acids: CASSFPTGNYETQYF. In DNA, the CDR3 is TGTGCCAGCAGCTTTCCGACAGGGAACTATGAGACCCAGTACTTC.

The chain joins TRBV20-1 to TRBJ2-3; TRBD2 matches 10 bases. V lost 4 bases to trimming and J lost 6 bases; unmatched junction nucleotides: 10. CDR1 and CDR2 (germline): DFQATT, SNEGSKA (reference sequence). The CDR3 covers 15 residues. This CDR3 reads CSANLGLAARDTQYF. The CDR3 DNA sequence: TGCAGTGCTAATCTTGGACTAGCGGCGCGGGATACGCAGTATTTT.

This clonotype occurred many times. The CDR3 is CASSLGGGTEAFF. The CDR3 DNA follows: TGCGCCAGCAGCTTGGGTGGCGGCACTGAAGCTTTCTTT. The chain recombines TRBV5-1 with TRBJ1-1; D ambiguous. The germline V and J ends were trimmed by 0 bases and 4 bases, with 7 bases remaining between them. CDR1 and CDR2 from the germline V gene are SGHRS and YFSETQ. The CDR3 is made up of 13 amino acids. The variable domain in full, with the rest retrieved from reference TRBV5-1 and TRBJ1-1, is KAGVTQTPRYLIKTRGQQVTLSCSPISGHRSVSWYQQTPGQGLQFLFEYFSETQRNKGNFPGRFSGRQFSNSRSEMNVSTLELGDSALYLCASSLGGGTEAFFGQGTRLTVV.

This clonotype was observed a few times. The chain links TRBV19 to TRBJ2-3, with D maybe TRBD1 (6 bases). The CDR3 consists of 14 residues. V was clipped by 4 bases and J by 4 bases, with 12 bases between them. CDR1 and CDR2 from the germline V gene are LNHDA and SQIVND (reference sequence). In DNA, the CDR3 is TGTGCCAGTAGTAAAGAGACAGGCGCAGATACGCAGTATTTT. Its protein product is CASSKETGADTQYF.